The next 23 T cell receptor beta chains were all read from a single sample in a study of monozygotic twins with inflammatory bowel disease. No DNA is given; TCRdb re-called the 5' RACE reads and lists each CDR3 protein once. Here the sample table reports approximately 420,000 distinct CDR3 sequences. Sequences were obtained from blood. The receptors were sampled from a human donor with ulcerative colitis or Crohn's disease, or a healthy co-twin of an affected twin (not recorded which).

The chain carries TRBV3-1 and TRBJ1-6; the TCRdb call, TRBD1, lacks DNA for checking. The length of the CDR3 is 15 residues. The germline gives CDR1 LGHDT, CDR2 YNNKEL (reference sequence). CDR3 sequence: CASSQLGQGNSPLHF.

The chain has TRBV14 and TRBJ2-6; the D gene TCRdb calls, TRBD1, cannot be checked with no DNA. The CDR3 extends over 17 amino acids. Germline values: CDR1 SGHDN, CDR2 FVKESK. This CDR3 is CASSLRTGASGANVLTF.

The V gene is TRBV28, the J gene TRBJ2-7; TCRdb gives TRBD2 as the D gene, but with no DNA this cannot be confirmed. This CDR3 spans 15 amino acids. Germline CDR1 is MDHEN and CDR2 is SYDVKM. The CDR3 here is CASRAGTASSYEQYF.

This chain connects TRBV7-2 to TRBJ1-4; lacking DNA, the TRBD1 call made by TCRdb goes unchecked. The germline V gene encodes CDR1 SGHTA and CDR2 FQGNSA. The CDR3 length is 13 residues. CDR3 sequence reads: CASSSIPNRGLFF.

This rearrangement joins TRBV15 to TRBJ2-4; without DNA, the TCRdb call of TRBD2 cannot be checked. The CDR3 loop spans 13 amino acids. The germline CDR1 and CDR2 sequences are LNHNV and YYDKDF (reference sequence). CDR3: CATTGVAKNIQYF.

V gene TRBV5-6 combines with J gene TRBJ2-7; the TCRdb D gene call, TRBD2, has no DNA to confirm it. CDR3 length: 19 residues. Germline CDR1 and CDR2: SGHDT and YYEEEE. The chain's CDR3 is CASSFWGSGGKVFWDEQYF.

The chain recombines TRBV20-1 with TRBJ2-7; checking the TCRdb D call of TRBD1 is not possible without DNA. CDR3 length: 14 amino acids. CDR1 is DFQATT and CDR2 is SNEGSKA in the germline V gene (reference sequence). The CDR3 reads CSARRDGLTYEQYF.

The chain links TRBV20-1 to TRBJ2-5; TCRdb reports TRBD1, a call that lacks DNA to check it against. The CDR3 is made up of 13 amino acids. In germline, CDR1 is DFQATT, CDR2 SNEGSKA (reference sequence). This CDR3 reads CSARSWGEETQYF.

The genes are TRBV5-1 and TRBJ2-1; the TRBD1 assignment by TCRdb is unverifiable without DNA. Per germline, CDR1 SGHRS and CDR2 YFSETQ. CDR3 length: 13 residues. CDR3 sequence: CASSPLGRTEQFF.

The J gene is TRBJ1-3, the V gene TRBV10-2; TCRdb selects TRBD1, and the lack of DNA leaves this call unchecked. CDR3 size: 17 residues. Germline lookup yields CDR1 WSHSY and CDR2 SAAADI. Here the CDR3 reads CASSARDRGYSGNTIYF.

This rearrangement joins TRBV28 to TRBJ2-2; the D call from TCRdb, TRBD1, cannot be confirmed without DNA. This CDR3 is 17 amino acids long. Germline-derived CDR1 and CDR2 are MDHEN and SYDVKM. This CDR3 reads CASSLPGGLGNTGELFF.

This chain links TRBV6-2 or TRBV6-3 with TRBJ2-1; the D gene TCRdb calls, TRBD1, cannot be checked with no DNA. The CDR3 consists of 17 residues. The germline gives CDR1 MNHEY, CDR2 SVGEGT. The CDR3 reads CASSSLSREVLGNEQFF.

The chain combines TRBV20-1 with TRBJ2-5; the D call from TCRdb, TRBD1, cannot be confirmed without DNA. There are 13 residues in the CDR3. CDR1 is DFQATT, CDR2 SNEGSKA, per germline (reference sequence). The CDR3 reads CSARGEHHKTQYF.

The rearrangement links TRBV5-1 to TRBJ1-4; checking the TCRdb D call of TRBD1 is not possible without DNA. The germline gives CDR1 SGHRS, CDR2 YFSETQ. The CDR3 contains 16 residues. CDR3 loop: CASSLTPGGANEKLFF.

The chain has TRBV2 and TRBJ1-5; TCRdb names TRBD1, which stays unverified in the absence of DNA. CDR1 and CDR2 (germline): SNHLY, FYNNEI. The CDR3 is 15 amino acids. The CDR3 region is CASALDRGSNQPQHF. The whole variable domain, filled in from reference TRBV2 and TRBJ1-5, reads EPEVTQTPSHQVTQMGQEVILRCVPISNHLYFYWYRQILGQKVEFLVSFYNNEISEKSEIFDDQFSVERPDGSNFTLKIRSTKLEDSAMYFCASALDRGSNQPQHFGDGTRLSIL.

The rearrangement joins TRBV30 to TRBJ2-7; TCRdb's D call, TRBD2, is unchecked because there is no DNA. This CDR3 is 12 amino acids long. CDR1 is GTSNPN and CDR2 is SVGIG in the germline V gene (reference sequence). Here the CDR3 reads CAWSEERVEQYF.

This chain connects TRBV12-3 or TRBV12-4 to TRBJ1-1; TCRdb indicates TRBD1, and absent DNA this call remains unverified. The CDR3 has 14 residues. The CDR3 loop is CASSFRGLETEAFF.

This chain links TRBV5-4 with TRBJ1-6. The CDR3 totals 16 residues. Germline CDR1 and CDR2: SGHNT and YYREEE (reference sequence). CDR3: CASSLSVGQRSSPLHF.

J is TRBJ1-2 and V is TRBV10-3; absent DNA, TCRdb's TRBD1 call cannot be checked. This CDR3 comprises 18 residues. Germline V lookup: CDR1 ENHRY, CDR2 SYGVKD. CDR3 protein: CAISGRTDSPIAGYGYTF.

The chain uses TRBV11-2 and TRBJ2-2. CDR1 is SGHAT, CDR2 FQNNGV, per germline. CDR3 size: 15 residues. CDR3: CASSPGDWNTGELFF.

This chain connects TRBV7-2 to TRBJ2-1; with no DNA, the TCRdb D assignment of TRBD1 cannot be verified. This CDR3 is 14 amino acids long. The germline CDR1 and CDR2 sequences are SGHTA and FQGNSA. The CDR3 loop reads CASSLATGEREQFF. Looking up the rest from reference TRBV7-2 and TRBJ2-1 gives the full variable domain: GAGVSQSPSNKVTEKGKDVELRCDPISGHTALYWYRQSLGQGLEFLIYFQGNSAPDKSGLPSDRFSAERTGGSVSTLTIQRTQQEDSAVYLCASSLATGEREQFFGPGTRLTVL.

The CDR3 loop is CASSEGGRAVNEQFF. The gene calls are TRBV25-1 and TRBJ2-1; without DNA, the TCRdb call of TRBD2 cannot be checked. This CDR3 is 15 amino acids long. The germline CDR1 and CDR2 sequences are MGHDK and SYGVNS.

The chain couples TRBV29-1 to TRBJ1-2; TCRdb gives TRBD1 as the D gene, but with no DNA this cannot be confirmed. There are 13 residues in the CDR3. The germline V gene has CDR1 SQVTM and CDR2 ANQGSEA. The CDR3 reads CSVEDRGFDGYTF.